These 26 T cell receptor beta chains share one sample of origin, sequenced in a study of shared clonotypes between healthy human individuals. TCRdb's copy holds only in-frame clones and misses some; the assay was immunoSEQ multiplex PCR. The sample has millions of clones, 85% to 95% seen once. Sequenced material: naive CD4+ T cells sorted from blood. Subset noted: CD45RA+ positively selected. The origin of the receptors is a man younger than 35 in good health.

This clone was picked up a small number of times. The V gene is TRBV13, the J gene TRBJ1-1; D gene ambiguous. CDR1 and CDR2 from the germline V gene are PRHDT and FYEKMQ (reference sequence). This CDR3 region has 13 residues. Deletions cut 3 bases from V and 8 bases from J, with 13 bases between. The CDR3 loop is CASSFGPEVEAFF. The CDR3 nucleotides are TGTGCCAGCAGCTTCGGGCCTGAAGTAGAAGCTTTCTTT.

The genes are TRBV10-3 and TRBJ2-3; TRBD1 aligns across 10 bases. Germline CDR1 and CDR2: ENHRY and SYGVKD. J was trimmed by 1 base and V by 4 bases; bases with no gene match: 5. CDR3 size: 16 residues. CDR3 region: CAISAGQGRGTDTQYF. In DNA form, the CDR3 reads TGTGCCATCAGTGCGGGACAGGGGCGCGGCACAGATACGCAGTATTTT.

J is TRBJ1-4 and V is TRBV7-2; D not resolved. This CDR3 has 16 amino acids. Trimming removed 5 bases at V and 4 bases at J, with 17 bases between. From germline, CDR1 is SGHTA and CDR2 FQGNSA. The CDR3 spells CASSLLGNAVNEKLFF. CDR3 bases: TGTGCCAGCAGCCTGCTAGGGAACGCCGTTAATGAAAAACTGTTTTTT. The full variable domain, in which reference TRBV7-2 and TRBJ1-4 provide the parts outside the CDR3, is GAGVSQSPSNKVTEKGKDVELRCDPISGHTALYWYRQSLGQGLEFLIYFQGNSAPDKSGLPSDRFSAERTGGSVSTLTIQRTQQEDSAVYLCASSLLGNAVNEKLFFGSGTQLSVL.

V gene TRBV27 combines with J gene TRBJ1-2; TRBD1 agrees at 7 bases. The V gene's germline CDR1 is MNHEY and CDR2 SMNVEV (reference sequence). This CDR3 region has 17 residues. V was clipped by 2 bases and J by 7 bases; unmatched bases: 16. For the CDR3, the DNA is TGTGCCAGCAGTTTACTCCCGTCGGCAAGGGGGCTTTTTGGCTACACCTTC. Its translation is CASSLLPSARGLFGYTF.

This chain joins TRBV9 and TRBJ2-6; D possibly corresponds to TRBD1 (5 bases). The CDR3 is made up of 16 amino acids. The germline V gene has CDR1 SGDLS and CDR2 YYNGEE. The V end lost 0 bases, the J end lost 3 bases, and 10 bases lay between the germline ends. The CDR3 nucleotides are TGTGCCAGCAGCGTAGTTCAGGGTGGTGGGGCCAACGTCCTGACTTTC. Translating gives CASSVVQGGGANVLTF.

The rearrangement links TRBV12-5 to TRBJ2-5, with D maybe TRBD1 (5 bases). Trimming took off 7 bases at V and 1 base at J, with 16 bases between the two ends. Germline V CDR1 and CDR2: LGHNT, FRNRAP. The CDR3 length is 15 residues. The CDR3 sequence is CASASPSRAQETQYF. CDR3 DNA: TGTGCTAGTGCCTCCCCGTCCAGGGCCCAAGAGACCCAGTACTTC.

This chain joins TRBV5-5 and TRBJ1-6, with 7 bases fitting TRBD1. V shed 2 bases, J shed 4 bases, and the junction held 3 bases outside the gene matches. This CDR3 spans 15 amino acids. Per the germline V gene, CDR1 is SGHKS and CDR2 is YYEKEE (reference sequence). The CDR3 nucleotides read TGTGCCAGCAGCTTCCCGGGACAGTATAATTCACCCCTCCACTTT. Protein product: CASSFPGQYNSPLHF. Based on the CDR3 plus reference TRBV5-5 and TRBJ1-6, the full variable domain is DAGVTQSPTHLIKTRGQQVTLRCSPISGHKSVSWYQQVLGQGPQFIFQYYEKEERGRGNFPDRFSARQFPNYSSELNVNALLLGDSALYLCASSFPGQYNSPLHFGNGTRLTVT.

V and J are TRBV5-4 and TRBJ1-3; D unresolved. In germline, CDR1 is SGHNT, CDR2 YYREEE (reference sequence). The germline V and J ends were trimmed by 0 bases and 2 bases, with 12 bases remaining between them. CDR3 length equals 16 residues. Written as DNA, the CDR3 is TGTGCCAGCAGCTTGGACCGCCCCAGAACTGGAAACACCATATATTTT. Translated: CASSLDRPRTGNTIYF.

The chain is built from TRBV5-6 and TRBJ2-7; no definite D call. V was clipped by 1 base and J by 1 base, with 6 bases between them. CDR3 length: 13 amino acids. Looked up from germline, CDR1 is SGHDT and CDR2 is YYEEEE. Here the CDR3 DNA reads TGTGCCAGCAGCTTGACGAGGTCCTACGAGCAGTACTTC. Translating gives CASSLTRSYEQYF.

This chain links TRBV14 with TRBJ2-7; TRBD1 agrees at 10 bases. CDR1 is SGHDN, CDR2 FVKESK, per germline. The trim removed 6 bases at V and 1 base at J, leaving 6 bases unmatched. The CDR3 loop spans 15 amino acids. The CDR3 coding sequence is TGTGCCAGCAGTCCGCGGGACAGGGGATCCTACGAGCAGTACTTC. It translates to CASSPRDRGSYEQYF. Using reference TRBV14 and TRBJ2-7 for the parts outside the CDR3, the full variable domain is EAGVTQFPSHSVIEKGQTVTLRCDPISGHDNLYWYRRVMGKEIKFLLHFVKESKQDESGMPNNRFLAERTGGTYSTLKVQPAELEDSGVYFCASSPRDRGSYEQYFGPGTRLTVT.

As for this clone: Additional DNA sequences in this sample encode the identical CDR3. This chain connects TRBV30 to TRBJ2-7; D is perhaps TRBD2 (5 bases). V gave up 1 base and J gave up 4 bases, with 5 bases separating them. Per germline, CDR1 GTSNPN and CDR2 SVGIG (reference sequence). CDR3 size: 11 residues. CDR3 region: CAWSGGYEQYF. The CDR3 DNA follows: TGTGCCTGGAGTGGAGGGTACGAGCAGTACTTC.

The V gene is TRBV4-3, the J gene TRBJ2-1; TRBD2 matches at 7 bases. Trimming took 3 bases from V and 7 from J; bases not matched to a gene: 18. Per the germline V gene, CDR1 is LGHNA and CDR2 is YSLEER. CDR3 size: 18 residues. CDR3 nucleotide sequence: TGCGCCAGCAGCCAGGGGAGACCGGGAGGCCTGGGGAGAAATGAGCAGTTCTTC. The encoded protein is CASSQGRPGGLGRNEQFF.

This clone has a single count. The chain joins TRBV5-1 to TRBJ2-2, with D possibly matching TRBD2 (6 bases). Deletions cut 0 bases from V and 2 bases from J, with 11 bases between. CDR1 SGHRS and CDR2 YFSETQ come from the germline V gene. The CDR3 covers 16 residues. CDR3 sequence (DNA): TGCGCCAGCAGCTTGGAGGCGGGGATTAACACCGGGGAGCTGTTTTTT. This translates into CASSLEAGINTGELFF.

CDR3 DNA: TGTGCCAGCAGTGAAGCCGCAGGGTTAGGGGATACGCAGTATTTT. Protein: CASSEAAGLGDTQYF. The V and J genes are TRBV2 and TRBJ2-3; tentative D call: TRBD1 (5 bases). This CDR3 is built from 15 residues. CDR1 SNHLY and CDR2 FYNNEI come from the germline V gene. Trimming cost V 0 bases and J 6 bases, with 13 bases left between them. The variable domain in full, with the rest retrieved from reference TRBV2 and TRBJ2-3, is EPEVTQTPSHQVTQMGQEVILRCVPISNHLYFYWYRQILGQKVEFLVSFYNNEISEKSEIFDDQFSVERPDGSNFTLKIRSTKLEDSAMYFCASSEAAGLGDTQYFGPGTRLTVL.

Comment on this clone: Other DNA sequences in the sample encode the same CDR3. The V call is TRBV6-1, the J call TRBJ2-3; D is ambiguous. The V gene's germline CDR1 is MNHNS and CDR2 SASEGT. The CDR3 is made up of 13 amino acids. Trimming took 0 bases from V and 3 from J, leaving 4 bases between them. In nucleotides, the CDR3 is TGTGCCAGCAGTGAAGCGGGGACAGATACGCAGTATTTT. Translated, it gives CASSEAGTDTQYF.

The CDR3 spells CASSKTTSGGETQYF. CDR3 DNA sequence: TGTGCCAGTAGTAAGACGACTAGCGGGGGAGAGACCCAGTACTTC. This chain uses TRBV19 with TRBJ2-5; 12 positions agree with TRBD2. The CDR3 loop spans 15 amino acids. J lost 4 bases, V lost 4 bases, and 4 bases had no gene match. The germline CDR1 and CDR2 sequences are LNHDA and SQIVND (reference sequence).

This chain connects TRBV6-5 to TRBJ2-1; D gene ambiguous. The V gene lost 8 bases and the J gene lost 5 bases, with 7 bases spanning the gap. From germline, CDR1 is MNHEY and CDR2 SVGAGI. The CDR3 totals 11 residues. CDR3 sequence (DNA): TGTGCCAGCTTCCGGGACAATGAGCAGTTCTTC. Translation: CASFRDNEQFF.

V and J are TRBV30 and TRBJ2-2; D tentatively reads TRBD1 or TRBD2 (5 bases each). Germline V CDR1 and CDR2: GTSNPN, SVGIG (reference sequence). The CDR3 runs to 19 residues. The V end lost 1 base, the J end lost 3 bases, and 24 bases lay between the germline ends. The CDR3 reads CAWSAVGTPEKLDTGELFF. The CDR3 nucleotides are TGTGCCTGGAGTGCCGTCGGGACCCCGGAAAAACTGGACACCGGGGAGCTGTTTTTT. Complete variable domain (other parts from reference TRBV30 and TRBJ2-2): SQTIHQWPATLVQPVGSPLSLECTVEGTSNPNLYWYRQAAGRGLQLLFYSVGIGQISSEVPQNLSASRPQDRQFILSSKKLLLSDSGFYLCAWSAVGTPEKLDTGELFFGEGSRLTVL.

This clone was observed once. The J gene is TRBJ2-5, the V gene TRBV6-1; D unclear. The V end lost 7 bases, the J end lost 5 bases, and 14 bases lay between the germline ends. Germline V CDR1 and CDR2: MNHNS, SASEGT. The CDR3 totals 13 residues. CDR3 region: CASNGPSRETQYF. For the CDR3, the DNA is TGTGCCAGCAATGGACCTTCGCGGGAGACCCAGTACTTC.

The genes are TRBV25-1 and TRBJ2-7, with 8 bases aligning to TRBD2. This CDR3 has 13 residues. The V gene end was trimmed by 9 bases and the J gene end by 2 bases; junction bases not matched to a gene: 6. Germline CDR1 MGHDK, CDR2 SYGVNS. The CDR3 sequence is CARTGTRTYEQYF. The CDR3 nucleotides read TGTGCCAGAACCGGGACTAGAACCTACGAGCAGTACTTC.

The CDR3 loop is CASRREGTTNNEQFF. DNA of the CDR3: TGTGCCAGCAGGCGGGAGGGGACTACAAACAATGAGCAGTTCTTC. The rearrangement uses TRBV7-2 and TRBJ2-1; TRBD2 aligns across 9 bases. Trimming took 6 bases from V and 5 from J; bases not matched to a gene: 8. Germline loops: CDR1 SGHTA, CDR2 FQGNSA. The CDR3 consists of 15 residues.

The chain employs TRBV11-3 and TRBJ1-3, with D perhaps TRBD1 (5 bases). Per germline, CDR1 SGHNT and CDR2 YENEEA. This CDR3 has 17 residues. Trimming left V 8 bases short and J 0 bases short, with 20 bases between. The CDR3 DNA reads TGTGCCAGCCAAACGCCCTCCGGGGGGAGCTCTGGAAACACCATATATTTT. Amino acid sequence: CASQTPSGGSSGNTIYF. The variable domain in full, with the rest retrieved from reference TRBV11-3 and TRBJ1-3, is EAGVVQSPRYKIIEKKQPVAFWCNPISGHNTLYWYLQNLGQGPELLIRYENEEAVDDSQLPKDRFSAERLKGVDSTLKIQPAELGDSAVYLCASQTPSGGSSGNTIYFGEGSWLTVV.

This chain joins TRBV6-5 and TRBJ2-7, with D possibly being TRBD1 (6 bases). The V end was cut by 8 bases, the J end by 3 bases, with 20 bases between. Germline-derived CDR1 and CDR2 are MNHEY and SVGAGI. The CDR3 is 15 amino acids. CDR3 amino acids: CASGRGPLSHYEQYF. The CDR3 DNA reads as TGTGCCAGCGGCAGGGGACCCCTCTCCCACTACGAGCAGTACTTC.

This sequence joins TRBV6-5 and TRBJ1-2, with 7 bases lining up with TRBD1. Germline CDR1 MNHEY, CDR2 SVGAGI. This CDR3 spans 12 amino acids. V gave up 7 bases and J gave up 4 bases; unmatched junction bases: 3. The CDR3 sequence is CASKQGTYGYTF. The CDR3 nucleotides read TGTGCCAGCAAACAGGGGACCTATGGCTACACCTTC.

This chain links TRBV5-3 with TRBJ2-1, with TRBD2 identical over 12 bases. TRBV5-3 is designated an ORF whose function remains uncertain. This CDR3 comprises 16 residues. Trimming removed 4 bases from V and 10 bases from J; junction bases left unmatched: 12. This CDR3 reads CARSRRLAGAPREQFF. The CDR3 coding sequence is TGTGCCAGAAGCCGGAGACTAGCGGGAGCCCCAAGGGAGCAGTTCTTC.

The chain recombines TRBV9 with TRBJ2-1; 7 bases agree with TRBD1. After removal of 3 bases from V and 8 bases from J, the junction contained 8 bases not matched to a gene. The CDR3 has 14 residues. Per the germline V gene, CDR1 is SGDLS and CDR2 is YYNGEE. CDR3 in amino acids: CASSGGTARDEQFF. CDR3 bases: TGTGCCAGCAGCGGGGGGACAGCTCGGGATGAGCAGTTCTTC.